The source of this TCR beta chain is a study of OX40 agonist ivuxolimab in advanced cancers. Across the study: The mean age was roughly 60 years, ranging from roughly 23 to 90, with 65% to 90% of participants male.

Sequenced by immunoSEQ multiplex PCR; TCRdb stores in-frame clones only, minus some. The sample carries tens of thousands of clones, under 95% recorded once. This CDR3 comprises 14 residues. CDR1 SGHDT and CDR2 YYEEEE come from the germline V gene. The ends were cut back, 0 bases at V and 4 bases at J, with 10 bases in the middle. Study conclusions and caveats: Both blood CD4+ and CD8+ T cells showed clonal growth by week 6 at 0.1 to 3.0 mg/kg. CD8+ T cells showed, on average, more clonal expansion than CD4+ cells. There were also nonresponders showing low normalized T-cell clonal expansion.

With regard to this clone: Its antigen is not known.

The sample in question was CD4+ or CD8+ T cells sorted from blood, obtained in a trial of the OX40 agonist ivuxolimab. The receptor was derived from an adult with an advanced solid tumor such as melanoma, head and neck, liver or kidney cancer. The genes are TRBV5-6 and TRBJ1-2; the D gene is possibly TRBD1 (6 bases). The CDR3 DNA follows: TGTGCCAGCAGCTTGGAGGTGGACAGCTATGGCTACACCTTC. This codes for CASSLEVDSYGYTF. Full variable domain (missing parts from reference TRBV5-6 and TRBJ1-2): DAGVTQSPTHLIKTRGQQVTLRCSPKSGHDTVSWYQQALGQGPQFIFQYYEEEERQRGNFPDRFSGHQFPNYSSELNVNALLLGDSALYLCASSLEVDSYGYTFGSGTRLTVV.